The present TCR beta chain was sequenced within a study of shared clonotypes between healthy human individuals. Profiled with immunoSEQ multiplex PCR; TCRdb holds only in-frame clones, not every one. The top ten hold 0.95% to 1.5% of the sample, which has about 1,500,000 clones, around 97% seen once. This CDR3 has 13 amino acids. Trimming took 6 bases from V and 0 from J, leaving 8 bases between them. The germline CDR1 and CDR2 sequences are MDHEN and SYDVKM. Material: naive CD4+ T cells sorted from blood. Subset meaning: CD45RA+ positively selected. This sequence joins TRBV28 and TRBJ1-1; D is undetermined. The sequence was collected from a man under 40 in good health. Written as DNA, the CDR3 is TGTGCCAGCAGCCACACCGTGAACACTGAAGCTTTCTTT. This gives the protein CASSHTVNTEAFF.